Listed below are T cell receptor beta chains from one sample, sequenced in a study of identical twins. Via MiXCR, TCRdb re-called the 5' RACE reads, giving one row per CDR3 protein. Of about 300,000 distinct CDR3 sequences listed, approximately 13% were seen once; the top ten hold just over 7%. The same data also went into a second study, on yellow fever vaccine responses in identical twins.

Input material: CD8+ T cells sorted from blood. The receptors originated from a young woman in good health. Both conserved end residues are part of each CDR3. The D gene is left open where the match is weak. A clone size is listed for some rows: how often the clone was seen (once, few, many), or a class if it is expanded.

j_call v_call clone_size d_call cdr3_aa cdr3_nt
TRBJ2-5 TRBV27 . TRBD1 CASSSTGVRETQYF TGTGCCAGCAGCTCGACAGGGGTTAGGGAGACCCAGTACTTC
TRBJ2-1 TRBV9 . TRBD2 CASRYRRGGKEGSTEQFF TGTGCCAGCAGGTATCGTCGGGGGGGTAAGGAGGGATCGACTGAGCAGTTCTTC
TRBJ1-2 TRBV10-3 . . CAISDGGVYGYTF TGTGCCATCAGTGACGGGGGGGTCTATGGCTACACCTTC
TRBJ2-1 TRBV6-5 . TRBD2 CASSYGSGGASNEQFF TGTGCCAGCAGTTACGGCAGCGGGGGGGCCTCCAATGAGCAGTTCTTC
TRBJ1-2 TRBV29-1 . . CSVEDQQGGGYTF TGCAGCGTTGAAGATCAACAGGGTGGTGGCTACACCTTC
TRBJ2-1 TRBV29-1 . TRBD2 CSARQGGGYRTYNEQFF TGCAGCGCCCGCCAGGGCGGGGGGTACAGAACCTACAATGAGCAGTTCTTC
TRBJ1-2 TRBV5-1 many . CASSHRVGPQQGYGYTF TGCGCCAGCAGCCATCGGGTGGGGCCCCAGCAAGGCTATGGCTACACCTTC
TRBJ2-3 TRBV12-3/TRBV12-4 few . CASLRGSSQNTQYF TGTGCCAGCCTCCGGGGGTCCTCCCAAAACACGCAGTATTTT
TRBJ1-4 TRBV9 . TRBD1 CASSGDREVEKLFF TGTGCCAGCAGCGGGGACAGGGAGGTTGAAAAACTGTTTTTT
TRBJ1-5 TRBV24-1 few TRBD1 CATSEGQGSSQPQHF TGTGCCACCAGTGAGGGACAGGGGTCTAGTCAGCCCCAGCATTTT
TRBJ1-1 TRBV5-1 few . CASSIRGSLGTEAFF TGCGCCAGCAGCATCCGGGGGTCGTTGGGCACTGAAGCTTTCTTT
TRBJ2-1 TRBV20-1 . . CSARDSRGRNEQFF TGCAGTGCTAGAGATTCGCGAGGCAGGAATGAGCAGTTCTTC
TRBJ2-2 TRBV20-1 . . CSAEFGELFF TGCAGTGCAGAATTTGGGGAGCTGTTTTTT
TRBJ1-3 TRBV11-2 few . CASSLSNTIYF TGTGCCAGCAGCTTATCCAACACCATATATTTT
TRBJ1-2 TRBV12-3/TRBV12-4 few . CASSAPGFNYGYTF TGTGCCAGCAGTGCCCCCGGCTTTAACTATGGCTACACCTTC
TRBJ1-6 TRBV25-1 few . CASSDAGSVGSPLHF TGTGCCAGCAGTGACGCGGGCTCCGTGGGTTCACCCCTCCACTTT
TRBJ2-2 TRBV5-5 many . CASSLDLAGELFF TGTGCCAGCAGCTTGGACTTGGCCGGGGAGCTGTTTTTT
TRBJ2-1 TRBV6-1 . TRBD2 CASSHGRSGNEQFF TGTGCCAGCAGCCACGGGAGGTCGGGGAATGAGCAGTTCTTC
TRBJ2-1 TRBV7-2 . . CASSLVFYNEQFF TGTGCCAGCAGCTTAGTGTTCTACAATGAGCAGTTCTTC
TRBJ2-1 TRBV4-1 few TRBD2 CASSQVPLAGGPYEQFF TGCGCCAGCAGCCAAGTCCCACTAGCGGGAGGGCCATATGAGCAGTTCTTC
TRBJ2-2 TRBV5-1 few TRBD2 CASSPAGGQNTGELFF TGCGCCAGCAGCCCCGCGGGGGGCCAGAACACCGGGGAGCTGTTTTTT
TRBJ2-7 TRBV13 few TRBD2 CASSFGTSVYEQYF TGTGCCAGCAGCTTCGGGACTAGCGTGTACGAGCAGTACTTC
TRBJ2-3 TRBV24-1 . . CATSDLQESTDTQYF TGTGCCACCAGTGATTTGCAGGAGAGCACAGATACGCAGTATTTT
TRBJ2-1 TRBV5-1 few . CASSYHDRIDEQFF TGCGCCAGCAGCTACCATGACAGGATCGATGAGCAGTTCTTC
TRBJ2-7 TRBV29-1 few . CSVVPGTSYEQYF TGCAGCGTTGTTCCGGGAACCTCCTACGAGCAGTACTTC
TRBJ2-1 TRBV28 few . CASSLPETNNEQFF TGTGCCAGCAGTTTACCCGAAACAAACAATGAGCAGTTCTTC
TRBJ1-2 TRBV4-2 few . CASSQEQIGYYGYTF TGTGCCAGCAGCCAAGAACAGATTGGATACTATGGCTACACCTTC